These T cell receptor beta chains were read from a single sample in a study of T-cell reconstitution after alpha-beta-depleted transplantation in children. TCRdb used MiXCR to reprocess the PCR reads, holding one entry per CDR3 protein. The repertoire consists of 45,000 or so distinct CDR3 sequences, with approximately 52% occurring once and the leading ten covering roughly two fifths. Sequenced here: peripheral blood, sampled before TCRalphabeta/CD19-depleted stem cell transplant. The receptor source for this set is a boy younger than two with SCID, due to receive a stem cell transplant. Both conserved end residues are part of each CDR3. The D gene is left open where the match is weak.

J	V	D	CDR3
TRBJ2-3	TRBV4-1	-	CASSQDQATRTSTDTQYF
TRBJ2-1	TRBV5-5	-	CASSLNWGGAGNEQFF
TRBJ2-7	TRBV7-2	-	CASSLEQFNYEQYF
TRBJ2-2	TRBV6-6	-	CASSTGPTAELFF
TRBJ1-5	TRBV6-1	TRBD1	CASRPTGGNQPQHF
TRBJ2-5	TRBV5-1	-	CASSLELPQETQYF
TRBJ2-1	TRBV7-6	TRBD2	CASSLGPSGGTQFF
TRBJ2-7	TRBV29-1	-	CSVKEGSHEQYF
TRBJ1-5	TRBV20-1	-	CSAFAGGQPQHF
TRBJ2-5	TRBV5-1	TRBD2	CASSLSGGAQETQYF
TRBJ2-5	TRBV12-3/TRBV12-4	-	CASSYNYRGREETQYF
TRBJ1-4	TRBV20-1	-	CSARPTENEKLFF
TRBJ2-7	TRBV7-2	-	CASSADGARSEQYF
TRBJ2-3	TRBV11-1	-	CASSLEEAGTDTQYF
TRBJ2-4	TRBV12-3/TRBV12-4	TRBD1	CASSLGHRGPHIQYF